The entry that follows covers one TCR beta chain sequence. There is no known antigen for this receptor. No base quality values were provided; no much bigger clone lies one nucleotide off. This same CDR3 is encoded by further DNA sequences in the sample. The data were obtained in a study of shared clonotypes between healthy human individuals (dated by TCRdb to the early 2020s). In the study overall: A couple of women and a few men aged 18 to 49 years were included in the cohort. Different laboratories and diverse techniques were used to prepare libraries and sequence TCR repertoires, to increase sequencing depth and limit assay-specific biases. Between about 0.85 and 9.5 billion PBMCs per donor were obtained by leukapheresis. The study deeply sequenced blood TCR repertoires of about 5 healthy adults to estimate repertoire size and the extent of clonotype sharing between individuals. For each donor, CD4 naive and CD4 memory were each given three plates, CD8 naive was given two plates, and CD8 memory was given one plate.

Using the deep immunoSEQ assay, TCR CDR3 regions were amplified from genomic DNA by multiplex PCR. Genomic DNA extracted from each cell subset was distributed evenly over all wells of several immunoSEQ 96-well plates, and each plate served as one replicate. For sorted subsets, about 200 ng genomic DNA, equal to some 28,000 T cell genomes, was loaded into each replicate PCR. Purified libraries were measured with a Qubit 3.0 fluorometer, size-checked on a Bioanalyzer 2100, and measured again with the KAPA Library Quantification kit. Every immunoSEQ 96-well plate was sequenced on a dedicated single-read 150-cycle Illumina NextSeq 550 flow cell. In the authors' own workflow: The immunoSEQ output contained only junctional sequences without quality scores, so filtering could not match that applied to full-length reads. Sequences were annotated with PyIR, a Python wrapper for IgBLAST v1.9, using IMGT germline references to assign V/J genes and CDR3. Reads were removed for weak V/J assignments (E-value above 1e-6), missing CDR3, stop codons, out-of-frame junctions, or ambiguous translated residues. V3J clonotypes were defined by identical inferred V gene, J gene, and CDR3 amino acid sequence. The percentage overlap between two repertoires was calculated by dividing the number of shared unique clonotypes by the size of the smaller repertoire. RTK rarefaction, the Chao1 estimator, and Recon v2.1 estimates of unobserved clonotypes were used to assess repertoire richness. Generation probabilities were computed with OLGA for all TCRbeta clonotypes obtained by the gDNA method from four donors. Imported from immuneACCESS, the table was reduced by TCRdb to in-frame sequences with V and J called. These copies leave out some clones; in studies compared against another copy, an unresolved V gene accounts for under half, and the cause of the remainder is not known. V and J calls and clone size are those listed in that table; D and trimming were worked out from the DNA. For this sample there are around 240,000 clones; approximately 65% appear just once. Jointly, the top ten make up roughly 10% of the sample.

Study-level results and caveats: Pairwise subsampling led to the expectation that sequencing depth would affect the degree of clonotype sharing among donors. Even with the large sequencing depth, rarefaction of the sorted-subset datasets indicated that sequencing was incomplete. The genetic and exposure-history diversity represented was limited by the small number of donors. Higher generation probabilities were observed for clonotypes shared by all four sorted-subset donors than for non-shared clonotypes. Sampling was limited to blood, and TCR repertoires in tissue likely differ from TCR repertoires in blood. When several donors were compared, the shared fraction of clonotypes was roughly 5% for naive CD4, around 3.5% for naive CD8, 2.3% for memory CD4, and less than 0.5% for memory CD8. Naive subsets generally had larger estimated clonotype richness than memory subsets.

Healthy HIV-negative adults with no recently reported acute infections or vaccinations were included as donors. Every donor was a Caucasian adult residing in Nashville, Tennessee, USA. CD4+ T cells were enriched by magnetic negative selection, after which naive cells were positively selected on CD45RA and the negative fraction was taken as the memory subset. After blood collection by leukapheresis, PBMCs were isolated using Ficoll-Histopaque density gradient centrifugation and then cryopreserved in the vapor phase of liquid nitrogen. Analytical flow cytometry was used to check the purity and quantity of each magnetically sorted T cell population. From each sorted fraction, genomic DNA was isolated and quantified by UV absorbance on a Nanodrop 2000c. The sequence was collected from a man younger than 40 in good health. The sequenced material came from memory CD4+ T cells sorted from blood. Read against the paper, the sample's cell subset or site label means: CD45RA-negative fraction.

DNA sequence: TGCAGCGGAATCTCGGGAAGCTCCTACGAGCAGTACTTC. Its protein product is CSGISGSSYEQYF. This receptor chain uses TRBV29-1 and TRBJ2-7; the D segment could be TRBD2, given 5 matching bases. At the junction V is shortened by 7 bases and J by 0 bases, with 13 bases in between. Looking up the germline V gene yields CDR1 SQVTM and CDR2 ANQGSEA. The CDR3, from cysteine to phenylalanine, totals 13 residues. CDR3 DNA only is kept here, 39 bases in frame from base 1.